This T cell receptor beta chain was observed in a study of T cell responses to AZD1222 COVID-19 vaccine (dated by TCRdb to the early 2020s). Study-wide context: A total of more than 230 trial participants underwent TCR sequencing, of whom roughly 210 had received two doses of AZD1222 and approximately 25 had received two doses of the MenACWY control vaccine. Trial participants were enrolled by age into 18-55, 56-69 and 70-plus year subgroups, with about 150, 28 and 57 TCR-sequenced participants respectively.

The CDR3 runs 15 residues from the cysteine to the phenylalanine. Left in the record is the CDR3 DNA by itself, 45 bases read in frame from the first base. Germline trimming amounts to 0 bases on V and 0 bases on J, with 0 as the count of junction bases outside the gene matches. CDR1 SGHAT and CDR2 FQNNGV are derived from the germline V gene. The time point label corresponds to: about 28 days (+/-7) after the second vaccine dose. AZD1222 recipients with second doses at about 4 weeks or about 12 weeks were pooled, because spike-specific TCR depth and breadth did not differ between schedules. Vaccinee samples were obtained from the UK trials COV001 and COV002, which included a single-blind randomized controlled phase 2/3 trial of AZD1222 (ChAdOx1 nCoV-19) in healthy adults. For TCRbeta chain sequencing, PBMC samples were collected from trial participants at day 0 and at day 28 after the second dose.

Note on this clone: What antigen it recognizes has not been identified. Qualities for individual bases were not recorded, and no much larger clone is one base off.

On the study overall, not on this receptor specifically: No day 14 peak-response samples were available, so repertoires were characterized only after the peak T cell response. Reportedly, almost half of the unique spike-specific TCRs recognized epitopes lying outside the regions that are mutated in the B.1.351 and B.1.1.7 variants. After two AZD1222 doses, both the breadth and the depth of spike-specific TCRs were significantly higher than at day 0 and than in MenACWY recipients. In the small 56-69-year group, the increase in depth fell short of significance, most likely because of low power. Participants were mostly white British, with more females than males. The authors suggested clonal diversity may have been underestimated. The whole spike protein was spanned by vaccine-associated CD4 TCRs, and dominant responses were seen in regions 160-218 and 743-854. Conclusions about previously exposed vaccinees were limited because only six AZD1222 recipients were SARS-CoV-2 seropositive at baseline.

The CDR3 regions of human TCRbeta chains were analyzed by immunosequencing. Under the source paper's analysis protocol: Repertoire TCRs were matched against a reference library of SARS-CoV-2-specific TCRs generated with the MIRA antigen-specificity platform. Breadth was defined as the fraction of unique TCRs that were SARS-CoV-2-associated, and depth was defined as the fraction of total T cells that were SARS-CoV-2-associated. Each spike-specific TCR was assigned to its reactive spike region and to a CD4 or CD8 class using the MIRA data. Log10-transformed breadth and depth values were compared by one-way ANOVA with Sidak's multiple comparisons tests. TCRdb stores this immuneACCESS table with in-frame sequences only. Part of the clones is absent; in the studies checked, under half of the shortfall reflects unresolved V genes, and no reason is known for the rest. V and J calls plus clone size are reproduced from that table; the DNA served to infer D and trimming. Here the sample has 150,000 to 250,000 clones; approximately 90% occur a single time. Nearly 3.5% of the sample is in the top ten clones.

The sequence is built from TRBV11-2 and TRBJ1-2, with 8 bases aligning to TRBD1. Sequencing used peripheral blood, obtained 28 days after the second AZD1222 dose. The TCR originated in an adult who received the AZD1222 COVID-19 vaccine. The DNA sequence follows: TGTGCCAGCAGCTTAGAGACAGGGGCTAACTATGGCTACACCTTC. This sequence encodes CASSLETGANYGYTF.